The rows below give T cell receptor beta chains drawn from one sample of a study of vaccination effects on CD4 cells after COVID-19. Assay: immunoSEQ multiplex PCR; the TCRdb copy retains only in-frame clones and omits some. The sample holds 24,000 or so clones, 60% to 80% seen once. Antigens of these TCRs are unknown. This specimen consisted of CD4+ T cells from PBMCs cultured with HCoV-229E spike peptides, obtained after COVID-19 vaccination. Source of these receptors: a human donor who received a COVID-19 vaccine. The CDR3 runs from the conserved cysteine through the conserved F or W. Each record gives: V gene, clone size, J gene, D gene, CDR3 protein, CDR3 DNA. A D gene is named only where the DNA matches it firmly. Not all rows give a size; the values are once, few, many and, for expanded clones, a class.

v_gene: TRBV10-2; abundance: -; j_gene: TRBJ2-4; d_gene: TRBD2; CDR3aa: CASTGTSGPSKNIQYF; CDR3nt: TGCGCCAGCACCGGGACTAGCGGTCCATCCAAAAACATTCAGTACTTC
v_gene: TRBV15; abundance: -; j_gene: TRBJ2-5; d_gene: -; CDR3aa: CATSRDQGSETQYF; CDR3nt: TGTGCCACCAGCAGAGACCAGGGATCGGAGACCCAGTACTTC
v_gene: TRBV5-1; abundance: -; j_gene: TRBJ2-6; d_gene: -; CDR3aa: CASSSTTVSGANVLTF; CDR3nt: TGCGCCAGCAGCTCAACAACCGTTTCTGGGGCCAACGTCCTGACTTTC
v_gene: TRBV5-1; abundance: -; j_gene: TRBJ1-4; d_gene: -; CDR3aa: CASSLGGIDEKLFF; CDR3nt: TGCGCCAGCAGCTTGGGGGGTATCGATGAAAAACTGTTTTTT
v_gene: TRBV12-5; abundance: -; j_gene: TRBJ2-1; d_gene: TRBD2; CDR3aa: CASGLAPLGAGKGNEQFF; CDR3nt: TGTGCTAGTGGTTTGGCCCCCTTGGGAGCGGGAAAAGGCAATGAGCAGTTCTTC
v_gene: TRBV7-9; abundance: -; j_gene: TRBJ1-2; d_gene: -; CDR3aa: CATLSTVYGYTF; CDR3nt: TGTGCCACCCTCAGTACGGTTTATGGCTACACCTTC
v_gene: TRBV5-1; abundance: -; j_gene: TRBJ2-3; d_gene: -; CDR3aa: CASSSGSQRVTDTQYF; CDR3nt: TGCGCCAGCAGCTCCGGGTCTCAAAGGGTCACAGATACGCAGTATTTT
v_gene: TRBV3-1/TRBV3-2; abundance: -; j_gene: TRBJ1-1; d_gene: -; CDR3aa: CASSQYRDGTEAFF; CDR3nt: TGTGCCAGCAGCCAGTACCGTGATGGAACTGAAGCTTTCTTT
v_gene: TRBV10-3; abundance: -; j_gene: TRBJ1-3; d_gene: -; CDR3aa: CAISVGGGGNTIYF; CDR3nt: TGTGCCATCAGTGTCGGCGGTGGCGGAAACACCATATATTTT
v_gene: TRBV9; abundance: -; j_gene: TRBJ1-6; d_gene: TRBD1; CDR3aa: CASSLQGIPNSPLHF; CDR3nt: TGTGCCAGCAGTCTACAGGGGATACCTAATTCACCCCTCCACTTT
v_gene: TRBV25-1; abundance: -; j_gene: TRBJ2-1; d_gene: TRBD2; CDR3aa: CASIFSGSNEQFF; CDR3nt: TGTGCCAGTATCTTTAGCGGGAGCAATGAGCAGTTCTTC
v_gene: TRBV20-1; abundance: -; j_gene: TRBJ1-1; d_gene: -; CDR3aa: CSASSPGDGAEAFF; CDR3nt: TGCAGTGCTAGTTCCCCAGGGGACGGCGCTGAAGCTTTCTTT
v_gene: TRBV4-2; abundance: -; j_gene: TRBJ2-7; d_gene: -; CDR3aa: CASSQGGGTYEQYF; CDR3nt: TGTGCCAGCAGCCAGGGTGGGGGAACCTACGAGCAGTACTTC
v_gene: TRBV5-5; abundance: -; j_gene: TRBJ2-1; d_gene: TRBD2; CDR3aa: CASSGDSTGGVYNEQFF; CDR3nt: TGTGCCAGCAGCGGGGATAGCACGGGAGGGGTCTACAATGAGCAGTTCTTC
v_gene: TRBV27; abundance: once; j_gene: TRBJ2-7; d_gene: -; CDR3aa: CASRYLSGLSDEQYF; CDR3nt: TGTGCCAGCAGGTATCTGTCAGGGCTCTCCGACGAGCAGTACTTC
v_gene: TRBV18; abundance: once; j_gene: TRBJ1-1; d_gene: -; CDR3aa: CASSPGPGMNTEAFF; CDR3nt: TGTGCCAGCTCACCAGGCCCAGGGATGAACACTGAAGCTTTCTTT
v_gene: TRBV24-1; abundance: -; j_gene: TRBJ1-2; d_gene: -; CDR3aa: CATSDNQGYTF; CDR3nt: TGTGCCACCAGTGATAATCAAGGCTACACCTTC
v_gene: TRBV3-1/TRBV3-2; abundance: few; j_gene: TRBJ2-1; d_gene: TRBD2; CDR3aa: CASSQGLASGGVNEQFF; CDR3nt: TGTGCCAGCAGCCAAGGTCTCGCTAGCGGGGGGGTTAATGAGCAGTTCTTC
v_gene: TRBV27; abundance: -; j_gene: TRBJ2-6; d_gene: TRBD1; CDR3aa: CASRLGTAGANVLTF; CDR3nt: TGTGCCAGCAGACTAGGGACAGCTGGGGCCAACGTCCTGACTTTC
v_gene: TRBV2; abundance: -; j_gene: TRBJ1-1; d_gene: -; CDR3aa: CASNEAGAEAFF; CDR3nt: TGTGCCAGCAACGAGGCCGGGGCTGAAGCTTTCTTT
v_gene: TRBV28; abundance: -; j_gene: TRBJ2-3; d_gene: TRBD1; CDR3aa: CASSFGRSWTGVTDTQYF; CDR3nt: TGTGCCAGCAGTTTCGGACGGTCCTGGACAGGGGTAACAGATACGCAGTATTTT
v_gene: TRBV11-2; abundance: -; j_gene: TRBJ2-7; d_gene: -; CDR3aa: CASSFSAGRYEQYF; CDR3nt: TGTGCCAGCAGCTTCTCAGCAGGGAGGTACGAGCAGTACTTC
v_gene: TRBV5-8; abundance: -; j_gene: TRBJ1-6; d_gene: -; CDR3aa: CASSLSGGLYNSPLHF; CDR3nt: TGTGCCAGCAGCTTGTCGGGGGGGCTCTATAATTCACCCCTCCACTTT
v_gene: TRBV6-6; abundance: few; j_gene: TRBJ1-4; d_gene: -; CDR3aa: CASSSDRLGVNEKLFF; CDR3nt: TGTGCCAGCAGTTCCGACAGACTGGGAGTGAATGAAAAACTGTTTTTT
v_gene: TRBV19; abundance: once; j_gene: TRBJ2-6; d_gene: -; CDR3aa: CASSTLRAAKYSGANVLTF; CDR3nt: TGTGCCAGTAGTACTCTCAGGGCAGCCAAATACTCTGGGGCCAACGTCCTGACTTTC
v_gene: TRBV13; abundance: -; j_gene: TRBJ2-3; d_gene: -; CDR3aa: CASSQYRGGGPDTQYF; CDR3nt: TGTGCCAGCAGCCAATACAGGGGCGGGGGACCAGATACGCAGTATTTT